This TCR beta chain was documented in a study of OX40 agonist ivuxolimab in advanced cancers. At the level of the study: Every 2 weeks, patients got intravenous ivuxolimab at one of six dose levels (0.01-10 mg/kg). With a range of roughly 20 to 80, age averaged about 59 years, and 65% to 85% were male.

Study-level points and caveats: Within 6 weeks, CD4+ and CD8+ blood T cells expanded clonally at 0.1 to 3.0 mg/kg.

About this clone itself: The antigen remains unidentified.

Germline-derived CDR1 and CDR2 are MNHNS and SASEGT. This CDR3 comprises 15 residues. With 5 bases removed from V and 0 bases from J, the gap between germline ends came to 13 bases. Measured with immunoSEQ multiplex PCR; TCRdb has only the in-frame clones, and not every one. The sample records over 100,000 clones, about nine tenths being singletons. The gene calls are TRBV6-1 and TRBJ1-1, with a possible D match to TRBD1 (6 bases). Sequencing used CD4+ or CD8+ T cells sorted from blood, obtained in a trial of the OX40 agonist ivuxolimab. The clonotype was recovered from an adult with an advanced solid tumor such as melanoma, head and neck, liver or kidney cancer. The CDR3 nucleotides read TGTGCCAGCAGTTGGGGGGACACCGTGAACACTGAAGCTTTCTTT. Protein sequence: CASSWGDTVNTEAFF.